Listed below are T cell receptor beta chains from one sample, sequenced in a study of cytomegalovirus exposure and HLA in healthy donors. This table comes from immunoSEQ multiplex PCR, and its TCRdb copy is limited to in-frame clones, with some not included. The profile covers fewer than 150,000 clones, with approximately 91% appearing a single time and around 1.5% taken by the ten largest. The sequenced sample was PBMCs. The receptors derive from a man aged 30 to 45 in good health and CMV-seronegative. CDR3s include the opening cysteine and the closing phenylalanine or tryptophan. A D gene is named only where the DNA matches it firmly. Clone size is given for some rows only: seen once, a few or many times, or a class if the clone is expanded.

TRBJ2-3 | 14 | NA | TRBV28 | NA | CASRFGISTDTQYF | TGTGCCAGCCGTTTCGGGATAAGCACAGATACGCAGTATTTT
TRBJ2-2 | 17 | NA | TRBV21-1 | NA | CASTPKRTGKNTGELFF | TGTGCCAGCACCCCGAAAAGGACAGGAAAGAACACCGGGGAGCTGTTTTTT
TRBJ2-5 | 13 | NA | TRBV7-2 | NA | CASSLDGKETQYF | TGTGCCAGCAGCCTAGACGGTAAAGAGACCCAGTACTTC
TRBJ1-5 | 14 | NA | TRBV7-9 | once | CASSHTNMMQPQHF | TGTGCCAGCAGCCATACTAACATGATGCAGCCCCAGCATTTT
TRBJ1-2 | 15 | NA | TRBV7-3 | NA | CASSPQGVSQNGYTF | TGTGCCAGCAGCCCACAGGGCGTGAGCCAAAATGGCTACACCTTC
TRBJ2-5 | 15 | NA | TRBV11-3 | NA | CASSLGGRKQETQYF | TGTGCCAGCAGCTTAGGAGGGAGAAAGCAAGAGACCCAGTACTTC
TRBJ2-3 | 16 | NA | TRBV18 | NA | CASSPAGLASTDTQYF | TGTGCCAGCTCACCGGCAGGGTTGGCTAGCACAGATACGCAGTATTTT
TRBJ1-5 | 13 | TRBD1 | TRBV29-1 | NA | CSVWTGRDQPQHF | TGCAGCGTCTGGACAGGGCGTGATCAGCCCCAGCATTTT
TRBJ2-5 | 15 | TRBD2 | TRBV27 | NA | CASGPKGLAEETQYF | TGTGCCAGCGGACCCAAGGGACTAGCGGAAGAGACCCAGTACTTC
TRBJ2-3 | 19 | TRBD2 | TRBV10-3 | NA | CAISQGLAGLRLGTDTQYF | TGTGCCATCAGTCAAGGACTAGCGGGCCTCCGATTGGGCACAGATACGCAGTATTTT
TRBJ1-2 | 13 | TRBD1 | TRBV5-5 | once | CASSPFSQGADTF | TGTGCCAGCAGCCCCTTTTCCCAGGGGGCGGACACCTTC
TRBJ2-5 | 16 | NA | TRBV7-2 | NA | CASSLAGRTIQETQYF | TGTGCCAGCAGCTTAGCGGGGAGGACCATACAAGAGACCCAGTACTTC
TRBJ2-7 | 17 | TRBD2 | TRBV7-9 | NA | CASSELAGLKISYEQYF | TGTGCCAGCAGCGAATTAGCGGGACTCAAAATCTCCTACGAGCAGTACTTC
TRBJ1-3 | 16 | TRBD1 | TRBV7-2 | NA | CASSDRARSSGNTIYF | TGTGCCAGCAGCGACAGGGCCCGAAGCTCTGGAAACACCATATATTTT
TRBJ2-1 | 14 | TRBD2 | TRBV30 | NA | CAWTFSGIYNEQFF | TGTGCCTGGACTTTTAGCGGGATCTACAATGAGCAGTTCTTC
TRBJ1-2 | 14 | TRBD1 | TRBV15 | NA | CATRPGGIVNGYTF | TGTGCCACCAGGCCAGGGGGTATCGTCAATGGCTACACCTTC
TRBJ2-3 | 14 | NA | TRBV6-5 | NA | CAISRGLARDTQYF | TGTGCCATCTCCCGAGGGCTAGCAAGAGATACGCAGTATTTT
TRBJ1-2 | 15 | NA | TRBV6-1 | NA | CASRLYQRGGDGYTF | TGTGCCAGCAGACTTTACCAGAGGGGGGGCGATGGCTACACCTTC
TRBJ2-3 | 17 | TRBD2 | TRBV5-1 | NA | CASSLPLAGGLTDTQYF | TGCGCCAGCAGCTTGCCCCTAGCGGGAGGGCTGACAGATACGCAGTATTTT
TRBJ2-7 | 15 | TRBD2 | TRBV6-6 | NA | CASSYSRTSESEQYF | TGTGCCAGCAGTTACTCCCGGACTAGCGAGAGCGAGCAGTACTTC
TRBJ1-2 | 17 | NA | TRBV11-2 | NA | CASSQTLTEMIPYGYTF | TGTGCCAGCAGCCAGACGTTGACAGAGATGATTCCCTATGGCTACACCTTC
TRBJ2-1 | 16 | NA | TRBV18 | NA | CASSLLDGGIGGEQFF | TGTGCCAGCTCACTCCTGGATGGCGGGATCGGGGGTGAGCAGTTCTTC
TRBJ2-1 | 15 | TRBD1 | TRBV5-1 | NA | CASTLFRGQGLEQFF | TGCGCCAGCACTCTCTTTAGGGGACAGGGCTTGGAGCAGTTCTTC
TRBJ2-2 | 13 | NA | TRBV27 | NA | CASRSGHTGELFF | TGTGCCAGCAGGAGCGGGCACACCGGGGAGCTGTTTTTT
TRBJ2-3 | 17 | TRBD2 | TRBV5-6 | NA | CASSLVPGLVVTDTQYF | TGTGCCAGCAGCTTGGTCCCGGGACTAGTTGTGACAGATACGCAGTATTTT
TRBJ2-4 | 13 | NA | TRBV6-5 | NA | CASSSVRVNIQYF | TGTGCCAGCAGTTCGGTCAGGGTGAACATTCAGTACTTC
TRBJ1-5 | 16 | NA | TRBV7-2 | NA | CASSRNTGTLSQPQHF | TGTGCCAGCAGCCGAAATACCGGGACATTAAGTCAGCCCCAGCATTTT
TRBJ2-3 | 14 | NA | TRBV5-1 | NA | CASRAPSGGDTQYF | TGCGCCAGCAGGGCCCCGAGCGGCGGAGATACGCAGTATTTT
TRBJ2-3 | 16 | TRBD1 | TRBV14 | NA | CASSPPLTGPADTQYF | TGTGCCAGCAGCCCCCCCCTGACAGGGCCCGCAGATACGCAGTATTTT
TRBJ1-1 | 17 | TRBD1 | TRBV27 | NA | CASSRQGAVGLNTEAFF | TGTGCCAGCAGTAGACAGGGGGCGGTCGGCTTGAACACTGAAGCTTTCTTT
TRBJ1-5 | 17 | NA | TRBV19 | NA | CASSINSPGVPNQPQHF | TGTGCCAGTAGTATAAATTCCCCCGGGGTCCCGAATCAGCCCCAGCATTTT
TRBJ2-7 | 17 | NA | TRBV5-1 | NA | CASSLGTGPLGLHEQYF | TGCGCCAGCAGCCTTGGGACGGGTCCCCTGGGACTCCACGAGCAGTACTTC
TRBJ1-1 | 12 | NA | TRBV30 | NA | CAWGGGRTEAFF | TGTGCCTGGGGAGGAGGCCGAACTGAAGCTTTCTTT
TRBJ1-4 | 14 | NA | TRBV25-1 | NA | CASSEHAGNEKLFF | TGTGCCAGCAGTGAGCATGCGGGGAATGAAAAACTGTTTTTT
TRBJ2-2 | 13 | TRBD1 | TRBV6-6 | NA | CASTGAVVGELFF | TGTGCCTCCACAGGGGCAGTTGTCGGGGAGCTGTTTTTT
TRBJ2-7 | 12 | NA | TRBV5-4 | NA | CASSSQGYEQYF | TGTGCCAGCAGTTCGCAGGGTTACGAGCAGTACTTC
TRBJ2-1 | 10 | NA | TRBV7-9 | NA | CASRADEQFF | TGTGCCAGCAGAGCCGATGAGCAGTTCTTC
TRBJ2-5 | 15 | TRBD2 | TRBV7-6 | NA | CASKVTSGYGETQYF | TGTGCCAGCAAGGTGACTAGCGGGTATGGGGAGACCCAGTACTTC
TRBJ1-4 | 14 | NA | TRBV30 | NA | CAWSVLVSDEKLFF | TGTGCCTGGAGTGTCTTGGTTTCGGATGAAAAACTGTTTTTT
TRBJ2-1 | 17 | TRBD1 | TRBV27 | NA | CASTDPFSGQGGNEQFF | TGTGCCAGCACCGACCCCTTCAGTGGACAGGGGGGGAATGAGCAGTTCTTC
TRBJ2-1 | 14 | NA | TRBV30 | NA | CAWSVLKAVGEQFF | TGTGCCTGGAGTGTACTAAAGGCAGTCGGGGAGCAGTTCTTC
TRBJ1-1 | 14 | NA | TRBV7-9 | NA | CASSPPSQVREAFF | TGTGCCAGCAGCCCCCCCTCCCAGGTGAGAGAAGCTTTCTTT